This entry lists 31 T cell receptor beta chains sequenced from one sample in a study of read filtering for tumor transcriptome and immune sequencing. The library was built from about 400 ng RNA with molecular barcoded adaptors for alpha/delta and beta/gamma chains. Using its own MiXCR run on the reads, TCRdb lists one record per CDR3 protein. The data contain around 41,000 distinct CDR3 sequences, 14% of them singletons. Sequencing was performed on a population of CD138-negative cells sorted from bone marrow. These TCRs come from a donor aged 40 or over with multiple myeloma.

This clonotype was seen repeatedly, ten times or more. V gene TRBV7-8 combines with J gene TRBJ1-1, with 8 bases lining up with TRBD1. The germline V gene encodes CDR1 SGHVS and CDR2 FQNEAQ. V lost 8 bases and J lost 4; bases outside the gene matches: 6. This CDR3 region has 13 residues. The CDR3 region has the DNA TGTGCCAGCGGTGGACAGGGCCTCACTGAAGCTTTCTTT. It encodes CASGGQGLTEAFF.

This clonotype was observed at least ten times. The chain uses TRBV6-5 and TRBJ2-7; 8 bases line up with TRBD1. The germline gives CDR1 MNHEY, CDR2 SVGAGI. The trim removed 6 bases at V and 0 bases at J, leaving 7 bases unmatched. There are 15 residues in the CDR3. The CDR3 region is CASSSGTGFSYEQYF. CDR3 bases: TGTGCCAGCAGCTCCGGGACAGGCTTCTCCTACGAGCAGTACTTC.

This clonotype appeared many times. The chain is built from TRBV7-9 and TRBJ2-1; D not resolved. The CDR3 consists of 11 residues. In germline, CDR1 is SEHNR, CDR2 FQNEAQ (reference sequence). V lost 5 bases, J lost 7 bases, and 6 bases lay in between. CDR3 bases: TGTGCCAGCAGCCTCAAAAATGAGCAGTTCTTC. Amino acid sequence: CASSLKNEQFF.

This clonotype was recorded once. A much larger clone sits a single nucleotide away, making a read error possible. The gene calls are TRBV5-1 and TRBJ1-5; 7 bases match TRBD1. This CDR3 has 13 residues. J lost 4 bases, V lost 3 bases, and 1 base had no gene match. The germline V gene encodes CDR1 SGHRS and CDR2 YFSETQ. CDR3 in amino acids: CASSSTGNQPQHF. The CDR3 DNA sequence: TGCGCCAGCAGCTCGACAGGGAATCAGCCCCAGCATTTT.

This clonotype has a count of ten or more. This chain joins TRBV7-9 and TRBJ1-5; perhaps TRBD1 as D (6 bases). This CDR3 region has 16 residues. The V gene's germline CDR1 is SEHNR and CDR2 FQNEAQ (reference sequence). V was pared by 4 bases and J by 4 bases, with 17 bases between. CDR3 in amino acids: CASSSYGGGSNQPQHF. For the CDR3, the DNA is TGTGCCAGCAGCTCTTACGGGGGGGGCTCGAATCAGCCCCAGCATTTT. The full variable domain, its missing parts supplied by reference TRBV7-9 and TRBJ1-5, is DTGVSQNPRHKITKRGQNVTFRCDPISEHNRLYWYRQTLGQGPEFLTYFQNEAQLEKSRLLSDRFSAERPKGSFSTLEIQRTEQGDSAMYLCASSSYGGGSNQPQHFGDGTRLSIL.

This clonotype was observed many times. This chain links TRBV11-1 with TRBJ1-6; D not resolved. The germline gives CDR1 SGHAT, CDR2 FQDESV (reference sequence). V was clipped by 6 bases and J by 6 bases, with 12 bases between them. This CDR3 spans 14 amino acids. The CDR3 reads CASSHVQPNSPLHF. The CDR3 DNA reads TGTGCCAGCAGTCATGTCCAGCCTAATTCACCCCTCCACTTT.

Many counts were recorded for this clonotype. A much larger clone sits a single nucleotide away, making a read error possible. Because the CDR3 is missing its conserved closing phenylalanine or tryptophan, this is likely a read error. CDR3 nucleotides: TGTGCCAGCAGTTTAGGGGGGACAGGGCATTACAATGAGCAGTTCCTC. Protein product: CASSLGGTGHYNEQFL. The gene calls are TRBV7-3 and TRBJ2-1; TRBD1 matches at 9 bases. The CDR3 loop spans 16 amino acids. Trimming removed 6 bases from V and 4 bases from J; junction bases left unmatched: 10. Germline V gene lookup returns CDR1 SGHTA and CDR2 FQGTGA.

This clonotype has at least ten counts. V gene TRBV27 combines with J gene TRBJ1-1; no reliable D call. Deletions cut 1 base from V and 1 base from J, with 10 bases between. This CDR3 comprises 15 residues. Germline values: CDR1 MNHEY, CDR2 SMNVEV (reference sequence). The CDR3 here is CASSLLSPQNTEAFF. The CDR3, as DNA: TGTGCCAGCAGTTTATTATCTCCCCAGAACACTGAAGCTTTCTTT.

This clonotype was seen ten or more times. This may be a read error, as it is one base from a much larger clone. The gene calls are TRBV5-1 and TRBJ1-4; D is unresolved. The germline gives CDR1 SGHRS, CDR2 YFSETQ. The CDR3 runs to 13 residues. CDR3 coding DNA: TGCGCCAGCAGCTTGGGTAGCCCTGAAAAACGGTTTTTT. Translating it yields CASSLGSPEKRFF.

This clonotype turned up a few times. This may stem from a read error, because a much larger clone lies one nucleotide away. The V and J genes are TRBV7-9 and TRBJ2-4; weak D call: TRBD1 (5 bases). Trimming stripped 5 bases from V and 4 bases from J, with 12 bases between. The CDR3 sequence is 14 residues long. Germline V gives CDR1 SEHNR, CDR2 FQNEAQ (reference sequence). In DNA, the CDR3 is TGTGCCAGCAGCCCTCTGACAGCGAAAAACATTCAGTACTTC. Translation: CASSPLTAKNIQYF.

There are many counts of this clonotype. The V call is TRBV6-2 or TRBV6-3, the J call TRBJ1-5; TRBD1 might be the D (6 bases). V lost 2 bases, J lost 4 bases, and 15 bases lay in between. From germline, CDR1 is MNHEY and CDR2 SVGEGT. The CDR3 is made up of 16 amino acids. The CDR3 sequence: CASSYGDKRRNQPQHF. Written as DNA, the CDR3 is TGTGCCAGCAGTTACGGGGACAAGAGACGGAATCAGCCCCAGCATTTT.

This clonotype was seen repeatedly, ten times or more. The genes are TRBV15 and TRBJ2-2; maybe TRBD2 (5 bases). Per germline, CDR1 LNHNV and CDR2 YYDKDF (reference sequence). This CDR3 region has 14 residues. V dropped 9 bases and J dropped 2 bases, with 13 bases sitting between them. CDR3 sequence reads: CATSPRTNTGELFF. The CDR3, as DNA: TGTGCCACTAGTCCCCGGACTAACACCGGGGAGCTGTTTTTT.

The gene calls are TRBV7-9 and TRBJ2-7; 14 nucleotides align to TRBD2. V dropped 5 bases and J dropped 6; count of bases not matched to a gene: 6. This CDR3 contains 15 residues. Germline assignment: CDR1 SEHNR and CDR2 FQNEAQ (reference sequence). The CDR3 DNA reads TGTGCCAGCAGCCAGGGACTAGCGGGGGCGGGCGAGCAGTACTTC. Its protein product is CASSQGLAGAGEQYF.

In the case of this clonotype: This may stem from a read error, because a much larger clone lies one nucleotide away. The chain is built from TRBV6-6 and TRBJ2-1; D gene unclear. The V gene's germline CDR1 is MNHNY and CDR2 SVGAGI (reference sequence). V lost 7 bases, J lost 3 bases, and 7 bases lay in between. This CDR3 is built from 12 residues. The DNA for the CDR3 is TGTGCCAGCATGTCTAGCTACAATGAGCAGTTCTTC. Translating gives CASMSSYNEQFF.

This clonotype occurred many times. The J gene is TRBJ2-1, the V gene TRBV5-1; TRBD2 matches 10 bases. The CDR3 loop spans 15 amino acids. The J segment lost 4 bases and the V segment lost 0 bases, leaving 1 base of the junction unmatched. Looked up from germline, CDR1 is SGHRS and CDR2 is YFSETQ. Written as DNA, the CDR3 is TGCGCCAGCAGCTTGGCTAGCGGGGGATACAATGAGCAGTTCTTC. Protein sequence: CASSLASGGYNEQFF.

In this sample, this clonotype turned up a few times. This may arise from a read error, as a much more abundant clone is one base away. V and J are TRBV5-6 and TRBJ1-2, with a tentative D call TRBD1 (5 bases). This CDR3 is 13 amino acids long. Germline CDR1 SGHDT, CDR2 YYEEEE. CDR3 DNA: TGTGCCAGCAGCTTGGGTCCCGGGACTGGCCACACCTTC. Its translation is CASSLGPGTGHTF.

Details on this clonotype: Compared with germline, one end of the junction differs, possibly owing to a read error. CDR3 nucleotide sequence: TGTGCTAGCAGCCCGTGGACTAGCGGGGGGGCCTTGTTCTTC. It yields the protein CASSPWTSGGALFF. This chain uses TRBV7-7 with TRBJ2-1, with 15 nucleotides matching TRBD2. Germline values: CDR1 SSHAT, CDR2 FNYEAQ (reference sequence). This CDR3 spans 14 amino acids.

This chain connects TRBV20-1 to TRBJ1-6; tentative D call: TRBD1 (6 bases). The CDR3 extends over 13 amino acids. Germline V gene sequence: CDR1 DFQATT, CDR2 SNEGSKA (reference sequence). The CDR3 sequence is CSSRGAINSPLHF. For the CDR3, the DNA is TGCAGCTCCAGGGGTGCCATTAATTCACCCCTCCACTTT.

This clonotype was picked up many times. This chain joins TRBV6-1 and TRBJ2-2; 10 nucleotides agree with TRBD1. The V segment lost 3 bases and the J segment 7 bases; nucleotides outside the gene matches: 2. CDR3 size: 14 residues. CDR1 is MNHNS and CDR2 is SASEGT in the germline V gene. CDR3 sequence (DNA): TGTGCCAGCAGTGAGACAGGGGGCATCGGGGAGCTGTTTTTT. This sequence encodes CASSETGGIGELFF.

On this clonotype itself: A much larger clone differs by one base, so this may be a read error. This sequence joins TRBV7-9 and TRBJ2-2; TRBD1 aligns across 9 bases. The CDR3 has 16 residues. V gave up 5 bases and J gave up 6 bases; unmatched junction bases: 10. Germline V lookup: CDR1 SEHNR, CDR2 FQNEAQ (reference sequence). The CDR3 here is CASSLHDRGTPGELFF. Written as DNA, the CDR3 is TGTGCCAGCAGCCTCCACGACAGGGGGACCCCCGGGGAGCTGTTTTTT.

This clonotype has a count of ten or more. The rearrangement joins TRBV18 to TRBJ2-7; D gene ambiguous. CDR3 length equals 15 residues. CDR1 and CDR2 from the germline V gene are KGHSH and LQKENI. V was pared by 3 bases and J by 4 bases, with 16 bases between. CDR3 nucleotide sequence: TGTGCCAGCTCACCCTCTGGGAAACTCGGTTACGAGCAGTACTTC. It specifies CASSPSGKLGYEQYF.

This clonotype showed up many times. The CDR3 loop reads CASSFQTDTEAFF. The CDR3 nucleotides are TGTGCCAGCAGCTTCCAGACCGACACTGAAGCTTTCTTT. The rearrangement links TRBV7-9 to TRBJ1-1; D is uncertain. Germline loops: CDR1 SEHNR, CDR2 FQNEAQ (reference sequence). This CDR3 spans 13 amino acids. V lost 3 bases to trimming and J lost 3 bases, with 8 bases between them.

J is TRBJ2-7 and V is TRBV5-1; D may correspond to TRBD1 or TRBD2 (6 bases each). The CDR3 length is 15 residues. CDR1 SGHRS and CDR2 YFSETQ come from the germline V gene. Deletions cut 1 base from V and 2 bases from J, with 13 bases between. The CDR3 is CASSLLGGFTYEQYF. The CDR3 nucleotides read TGCGCCAGCAGCTTGTTGGGGGGCTTCACCTACGAGCAGTACTTC.

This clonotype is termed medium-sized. The CDR3 DNA reads as TGCAGCGTTGTTTTCTGGGCCACTGAAGCTTTCTTT. The encoded protein is CSVVFWATEAFF. The genes are TRBV29-1 and TRBJ1-1; no clear D gene. Germline V gene data show CDR1 as SQVTM and CDR2 as ANQGSEA. V gave up 4 bases and J gave up 4 bases, with 10 bases separating them. The CDR3 length is 12 residues.

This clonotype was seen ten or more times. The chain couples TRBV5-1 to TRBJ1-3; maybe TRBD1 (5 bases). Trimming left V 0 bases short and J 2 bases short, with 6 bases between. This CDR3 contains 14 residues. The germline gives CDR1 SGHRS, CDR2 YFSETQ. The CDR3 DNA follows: TGCGCCAGCAGCTTGGGGGGCGCTGGAAACACCATATATTTT. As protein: CASSLGGAGNTIYF.

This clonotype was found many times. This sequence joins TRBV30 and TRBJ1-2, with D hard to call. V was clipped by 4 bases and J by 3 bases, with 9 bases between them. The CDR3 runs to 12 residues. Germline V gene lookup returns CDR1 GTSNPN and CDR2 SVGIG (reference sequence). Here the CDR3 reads CAWIGSYYGYTF. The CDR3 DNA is TGTGCCTGGATCGGCAGTTACTATGGCTACACCTTC.

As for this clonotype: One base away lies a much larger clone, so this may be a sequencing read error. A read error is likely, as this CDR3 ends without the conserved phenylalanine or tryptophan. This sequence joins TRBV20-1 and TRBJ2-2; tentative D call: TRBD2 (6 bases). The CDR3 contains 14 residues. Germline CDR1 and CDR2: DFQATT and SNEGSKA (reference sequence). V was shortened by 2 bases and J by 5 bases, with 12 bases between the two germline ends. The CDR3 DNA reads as TGCAGTGCTAGAAATGCGGGGAGGACCGGGGAGCTGTTTTCT. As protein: CSARNAGRTGELFS.

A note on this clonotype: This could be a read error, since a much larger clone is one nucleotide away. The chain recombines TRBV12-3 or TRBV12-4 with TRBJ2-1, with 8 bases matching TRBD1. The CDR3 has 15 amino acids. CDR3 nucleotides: TGTGCCAGCAGGTCAGGGGGCCTCTCCTACAGTGAGCAGTTCTTC. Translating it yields CASRSGGLSYSEQFF.

Written as DNA, the CDR3 is TGTGCCAGCAGCTTACTTAGGTTAGCGGAGGATTCACCCCTCCACTTT. Protein sequence: CASSLLRLAEDSPLHF. The V gene is TRBV7-8, the J gene TRBJ1-6; unclear D gene. Trimming took 2 bases from V and 8 from J, leaving 16 bases between them. This CDR3 spans 16 amino acids. Per the germline V gene, CDR1 is SGHVS and CDR2 is FQNEAQ. Supplemented by reference TRBV7-8 and TRBJ1-6, the full variable domain reads GAGVSQSPRYKVAKRGQDVALRCDPISGHVSLFWYQQALGQGPEFLTYFQNEAQLDKSGLPSDRFFAERPEGSVSTLKIQRTQQEDSAVYLCASSLLRLAEDSPLHFGNGTRLTVT.

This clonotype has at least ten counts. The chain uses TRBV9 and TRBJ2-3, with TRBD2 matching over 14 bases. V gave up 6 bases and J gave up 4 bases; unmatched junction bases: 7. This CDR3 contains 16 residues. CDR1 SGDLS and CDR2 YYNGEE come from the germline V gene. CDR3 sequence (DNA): TGTGCCAGCACTCGGACTAGCGGGGGGTCTGCAGATACGCAGTATTTT. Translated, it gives CASTRTSGGSADTQYF.

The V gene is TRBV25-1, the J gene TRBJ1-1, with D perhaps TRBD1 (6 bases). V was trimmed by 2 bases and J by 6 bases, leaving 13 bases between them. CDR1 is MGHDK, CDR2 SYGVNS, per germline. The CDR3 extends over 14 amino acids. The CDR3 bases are TGTGCCAGCAGTGAACCGGGGGCTATCGCTGAAGCTTTCTTT. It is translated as CASSEPGAIAEAFF.